One and the same sample provided the 25 T cell receptor beta chains below, sequenced in a study of beta chain features in type 1 diabetes. Study-wide points: Among patients with Type 1 diabetes, TCRB CDR3s were moderately but significantly shorter in every one of the four CD4+ subsets.

Of the isolated RNA, all was reverse transcribed, and so the sequenced material was expressed TCRB transcripts. Method: immunoSEQ multiplex PCR; TCRdb's copy keeps in-frame clones and lacks some. The sample has 160,000 or so clones, 8.5% to 10% seen once. Antigen specificity for these receptors is unknown. The source material was central memory CD4+ T cells from blood. Source of these receptors: a woman in her twenties or thirties with type 1 diabetes.

V gene TRBV18 combines with J gene TRBJ2-7; TRBD2 matches 8 bases. Per germline, CDR1 KGHSH and CDR2 LQKENI. The CDR3 is made up of 15 amino acids. V shed 0 bases, J shed 3 bases, and the junction held 4 bases outside the gene matches. The CDR3 coding sequence is TGTGCCAGCTCACCACCGGGACTAGGGAACTACGAGCAGTACTTC. Protein: CASSPPGLGNYEQYF.

The table lists this clone with a few counts. The sample contains more than one DNA sequence encoding this CDR3. The J gene is TRBJ2-1, the V gene TRBV5-1; D not certain. Trimming took off 0 bases at V and 3 bases at J, with 4 bases between the two ends. The germline V gene has CDR1 SGHRS and CDR2 YFSETQ. The CDR3 sequence is 13 residues long. The CDR3 bases are TGCGCCAGCAGCTTGGACGGCTACAATGAGCAGTTCTTC. It translates to CASSLDGYNEQFF.

The table lists this clone with a few counts. The rearrangement uses TRBV5-4 and TRBJ1-1, with 9 nucleotides matching TRBD1. The CDR3 is 16 residues long. The germline V gene has CDR1 SGHNT and CDR2 YYREEE (reference sequence). The ends lost 4 bases at V and 1 base at J; junction bases unmatched: 8. The CDR3 protein is CASSRGTGLENTEAFF. DNA of the CDR3: TGTGCCAGCAGCCGCGGGACAGGGTTGGAGAACACTGAAGCTTTCTTT.

This clone occurred a few times. This chain links TRBV5-1 with TRBJ2-2; weak D call: TRBD1 (6 bases). The CDR3 sequence is 15 residues long. Germline lookup yields CDR1 SGHRS and CDR2 YFSETQ. V shed 6 bases and J shed 5 bases, with 17 bases lying between them. CDR3 sequence reads: CASKVDSEVTGELFF. CDR3 sequence (DNA): TGCGCCAGCAAGGTGGACAGTGAGGTGACCGGGGAGCTGTTTTTT. The variable domain in full, completed from reference TRBV5-1 and TRBJ2-2, reads KAGVTQTPRYLIKTRGQQVTLSCSPISGHRSVSWYQQTPGQGLQFLFEYFSETQRNKGNFPGRFSGRQFSNSRSEMNVSTLELGDSALYLCASKVDSEVTGELFFGEGSRLTVL.

The J gene is TRBJ1-2, the V gene TRBV19, with 9 bases fitting TRBD1. The CDR3 is 15 residues long. With 4 bases clipped from V and 8 bases from J, the junction kept 11 bases outside the gene matches. The V gene's germline CDR1 is LNHDA and CDR2 SQIVND (reference sequence). The CDR3 bases are TGTGCCAGTAGTACCACCGGGACAGGGAATTACGGCTACACCTTC. Amino acids: CASSTTGTGNYGYTF.

The V and J genes are TRBV29-1 and TRBJ2-3, with D perhaps matching TRBD2 (6 bases). The CDR3 contains 14 residues. Deletions cut 5 bases from V and 4 bases from J, with 16 bases between. Germline V gene sequence: CDR1 SQVTM, CDR2 ANQGSEA. The DNA of the CDR3 is TGCAGCGTTAACTTCGGGACTCACCCAGATACGCAGTATTTT. The encoded protein is CSVNFGTHPDTQYF.

As for this clone: At the DNA level, this CDR3 is encoded by other sequences in the same sample as well. The gene calls are TRBV19 and TRBJ1-4; 9 bases agree with TRBD1. With 1 base clipped from V and 5 bases from J, the junction kept 2 bases outside the gene matches. The CDR3 length is 15 residues. CDR1 is LNHDA and CDR2 is SQIVND in the germline V gene (reference sequence). CDR3 nucleotides: TGTGCCAGTAGTATAGCTGGGACAGGGAATGAAAAACTGTTTTTT. It specifies CASSIAGTGNEKLFF. Together with reference TRBV19 and TRBJ1-4, the CDR3 gives the full variable domain: DGGITQSPKYLFRKEGQNVTLSCEQNLNHDAMYWYRQDPGQGLRLIYYSQIVNDFQKGDIAEGYSVSREKKESFPLTVTSAQKNPTAFYLCASSIAGTGNEKLFFGSGTQLSVL.

The chain employs TRBV5-4 and TRBJ2-1; D remains unclear. The germline CDR1 and CDR2 sequences are SGHNT and YYREEE (reference sequence). This CDR3 spans 12 amino acids. The ends were cut back, 1 base at V and 4 bases at J, with 3 bases in the middle. Here the CDR3 DNA reads TGTGCCAGCAGCTTGCCATACAATGAGCAGTTCTTC. Residues: CASSLPYNEQFF.

This clone was detected a few times. The chain recombines TRBV27 with TRBJ2-1, with 7 bases lining up with TRBD2. V dropped 5 bases and J dropped 7; count of bases not matched to a gene: 8. The CDR3 runs 14 residues. Germline V gives CDR1 MNHEY, CDR2 SMNVEV (reference sequence). In nucleotides, the CDR3 is TGTGCCAGCAGTAGGCGGGAGTCTTGGAATGAGCAGTTCTTC. It specifies CASSRRESWNEQFF.

This clone turned up a few times. This chain's CDR3 is CASSVPGLAGKTQYF. In nucleotides, the CDR3 is TGTGCCAGTAGTGTACCGGGACTAGCGGGGAAGACCCAGTACTTC. The chain carries TRBV19 and TRBJ2-5; TRBD2 matches at 13 bases. The CDR3 runs 15 residues. J lost 6 bases, V lost 5 bases, and 6 bases had no gene match. Germline V gives CDR1 LNHDA, CDR2 SQIVND (reference sequence). Together with reference TRBV19 and TRBJ2-5, the CDR3 gives the full variable domain: DGGITQSPKYLFRKEGQNVTLSCEQNLNHDAMYWYRQDPGQGLRLIYYSQIVNDFQKGDIAEGYSVSREKKESFPLTVTSAQKNPTAFYLCASSVPGLAGKTQYFGPGTRLLVL.

The CDR3 coding sequence is TGCGCCAGCAGCGCATCAGGGCGCACTGAAGCTTTCTTT. As protein: CASSASGRTEAFF. The J gene is TRBJ1-1, the V gene TRBV5-1, with a weak D call TRBD1 (5 bases). CDR3 size: 13 residues. Germline V gene data show CDR1 as SGHRS and CDR2 as YFSETQ. V lost 4 bases and J 4 bases, leaving 11 bases between the germline ends.

V usage is TRBV19 and J usage is TRBJ2-1; a possible D gene is TRBD2 (6 bases). The CDR3 consists of 16 residues. Germline V gene lookup returns CDR1 LNHDA and CDR2 SQIVND (reference sequence). Trimming pared 6 bases from V and 2 bases from J, leaving 17 bases between. The CDR3 region has the DNA TGTGCCAGTAGAGGTGGGCGGGACGGAGCCTACAATGAGCAGTTCTTC. It yields the protein CASRGGRDGAYNEQFF.

The chain employs TRBV28 and TRBJ2-4; D may be TRBD2 (6 bases). Germline values: CDR1 MDHEN, CDR2 SYDVKM. Trimming left V 3 bases short and J 4 bases short, with 13 bases between. CDR3 length: 15 residues. CDR3 in amino acids: CASSLYRLAKNIQYF. In DNA form, the CDR3 reads TGTGCCAGCAGTTTGTATCGTCTAGCGAAAAACATTCAGTACTTC.

This clone was recorded a few times. This chain links TRBV7-9 with TRBJ2-1; 7 positions agree with TRBD1. V was clipped by 5 bases and J by 5 bases; unmatched bases: 9. Per the germline V gene, CDR1 is SEHNR and CDR2 is FQNEAQ (reference sequence). The CDR3 totals 15 residues. The CDR3, as DNA: TGTGCCAGCAGCCCGACAGGGCTGGGGCACAATGAGCAGTTCTTC. This gives the protein CASSPTGLGHNEQFF.

This chain links TRBV6-5 with TRBJ1-2, with D unclear. Germline loops: CDR1 MNHEY, CDR2 SVGAGI. V was shortened by 5 bases and J by 1 base, with 11 bases between the two germline ends. This CDR3 comprises 14 residues. Written as DNA, the CDR3 is TGTGCCAGCAGTGCCCCGGGGTTTAACTATGGCTACACCTTC. Its protein is CASSAPGFNYGYTF.

The genes are TRBV27 and TRBJ2-5; 12 nucleotides match TRBD2. The V and J ends lost 5 bases and 5 bases, in that order; junction bases with no gene match: 9. In germline, CDR1 is MNHEY, CDR2 SMNVEV (reference sequence). The CDR3 length is 16 residues. CDR3 bases: TGTGCCAGCAGTAGGAGACTAGCGGGAGTCCTGGAGACCCAGTACTTC. Protein: CASSRRLAGVLETQYF.

The sample holds a few counts of this clone. V and J are TRBV7-6 and TRBJ2-7; 12 bases fit TRBD2. The V and J ends lost 4 bases and 4 bases, in that order; junction bases with no gene match: 5. CDR1 SGHVS and CDR2 FNYEAQ come from the germline V gene. The CDR3 runs 15 residues. The CDR3 DNA follows: TGTGCCAGCAGCTCACTAGCGGGAGGAAGGTACGAGCAGTACTTC. Translated, it gives CASSSLAGGRYEQYF.

This chain links TRBV30 with TRBJ2-3; D is uncertain. In germline, CDR1 is GTSNPN, CDR2 SVGIG (reference sequence). The CDR3 has 13 amino acids. V shed 0 bases and J shed 2 bases, with 6 bases lying between them. The chain's CDR3 is CAWSVPNTDTQYF. The DNA for the CDR3 is TGTGCCTGGAGTGTACCTAACACAGATACGCAGTATTTT.

The V call is TRBV11-2, the J call TRBJ2-3; perhaps TRBD1 as D (6 bases). V was shortened by 5 bases and J by 6 bases, with 6 bases between the two germline ends. Germline V gene lookup returns CDR1 SGHAT and CDR2 FQNNGV. The CDR3 runs to 11 residues. DNA of the CDR3: TGTGCCAGCAGCCAGGGGGATACGCAGTATTTT. This codes for CASSQGDTQYF.

This chain links TRBV19 with TRBJ1-1; TRBD1 matches 7 bases. Germline V gene sequence: CDR1 LNHDA, CDR2 SQIVND (reference sequence). Germline trimming cut 7 bases from V and 5 bases from J; bases unmatched to any gene: 10. This CDR3 contains 14 residues. CDR3 sequence: CASNQGGVRTEAFF. Here the CDR3 DNA reads TGTGCCAGTAATCAAGGGGGCGTGAGGACTGAAGCTTTCTTT.

This clone was seen a handful of times. The V and J genes are TRBV4-1 and TRBJ2-5, with D possibly being TRBD2 (5 bases). Matching the DNA end better, TRBJ2-7 makes the J call doubtful. Looked up from germline, CDR1 is MGHRA and CDR2 is YSYEKL. The length of the CDR3 is 15 residues. In DNA, the CDR3 is TGCGCCAGCAGCCAAGAGGGAGCGTCTACCTACGAGCAGTACTTC. Its translation is CASSQEGASTYEQYF.

The chain recombines TRBV27 with TRBJ1-1, with D possibly matching TRBD1 (6 bases). The CDR3 is 18 amino acids. The V gene lost 4 bases and the J gene lost 3 bases, with 24 bases spanning the gap. The V gene's germline CDR1 is MNHEY and CDR2 SMNVEV (reference sequence). CDR3 amino acids: CASSSRAGVPVRDTEAFF. CDR3 bases: TGTGCCAGCAGTTCCCGCGCAGGGGTCCCTGTCCGAGACACTGAAGCTTTCTTT.

There are a few counts of this clone. The chain combines TRBV5-1 with TRBJ2-1; 8 nucleotides agree with TRBD1. CDR3 length: 13 residues. Germline trimming cut 4 bases from V and 7 bases from J; bases unmatched to any gene: 4. CDR1 and CDR2 (germline): SGHRS, YFSETQ. The DNA of the CDR3 is TGCGCCAGCAGCGGCCGGACAGGGAATGAGCAGTTCTTC. The encoded protein is CASSGRTGNEQFF.

The chain uses TRBV14 and TRBJ2-5, with 14 bases lining up with TRBD2. CDR3 size: 17 residues. The germline V gene encodes CDR1 SGHDN and CDR2 FVKESK. The V segment lost 4 bases and the J segment 4 bases; nucleotides outside the gene matches: 8. This CDR3 reads CASSPGLAGVYVETQYF. As DNA, the CDR3 is TGTGCCAGCAGCCCGGGACTAGCGGGAGTATACGTAGAGACCCAGTACTTC.

This clone showed up just a few times. The J gene is TRBJ2-5, the V gene TRBV19; weak D call: TRBD1 (5 bases). Trimming pared 9 bases from V and 5 bases from J, leaving 13 bases between. Germline V CDR1 and CDR2: LNHDA, SQIVND (reference sequence). This CDR3 comprises 12 residues. The CDR3 loop reads CARSRARETQYF. CDR3 nucleotide sequence: TGTGCCAGGTCCAGGGCTCGGGAGACCCAGTACTTC.